Presented here are 18 T cell receptor beta chains from one specimen sequenced in a study of blood T cell repertoires in COVID-19. Repertoires were generated with immunoSEQ multiplex PCR, while TCRdb's copy carries only in-frame clones and drops some. The table shows approximately 280,000 clones, with more than 85% occurring only once. The sequenced sample consisted of peripheral blood. All receptors derive from a man aged 35 to 55 with acute or convalescent COVID-19.

The V and J genes are TRBV20-1 and TRBJ1-1; no clear D gene. CDR1 DFQATT and CDR2 SNEGSKA come from the germline V gene (reference sequence). The CDR3 is made up of 11 amino acids. Deletions cut 7 bases from V and 1 base from J, with 7 bases between. The chain's CDR3 is CSVPGNTEAFF. DNA of the CDR3: TGCAGTGTTCCAGGGAACACTGAAGCTTTCTTT.

This chain links TRBV2 with TRBJ1-1; 7 bases map to TRBD1. CDR1 SNHLY and CDR2 FYNNEI come from the germline V gene. Trimming cost V 8 bases and J 4 bases; bases outside gene matches: 10. This CDR3 comprises 14 residues. CDR3 amino acids: CASEFNRGATEAFF. The CDR3, as DNA: TGTGCCAGCGAATTCAACAGGGGAGCCACTGAAGCTTTCTTT. The full variable domain, completed using reference TRBV2 and TRBJ1-1, is EPEVTQTPSHQVTQMGQEVILRCVPISNHLYFYWYRQILGQKVEFLVSFYNNEISEKSEIFDDQFSVERPDGSNFTLKIRSTKLEDSAMYFCASEFNRGATEAFFGQGTRLTVV.

V is TRBV4-2 and J is TRBJ1-5; the D gene is possibly TRBD1 (6 bases). The germline gives CDR1 LGHNA, CDR2 YNFKEQ. V shed 1 base and J shed 4 bases, with 8 bases lying between them. This CDR3 region has 14 residues. CDR3 residues: CASSQGTGNQPQHF. The DNA for the CDR3 is TGTGCCAGCAGCCAAGGTACAGGGAATCAGCCCCAGCATTTT.

This chain links TRBV7-8 with TRBJ1-5, with D possibly TRBD1 on 6 matching bases. CDR1 SGHVS and CDR2 FQNEAQ come from the germline V gene. V gave up 2 bases and J gave up 1 base, with 12 bases separating them. This CDR3 spans 16 amino acids. This CDR3 is CASSLYIGQSNQPQHF. CDR3 in DNA: TGTGCCAGCAGCTTATATATTGGACAGAGCAATCAGCCCCAGCATTTT.

The chain employs TRBV24-1 and TRBJ2-2; 8 bases fit TRBD1. Trimming cost V 3 bases and J 4 bases; bases outside gene matches: 9. The germline gives CDR1 KGHDR, CDR2 SFDVKD. The CDR3 totals 17 residues. The CDR3 spells CATSDTLDRVGTGELFF. The CDR3 DNA sequence: TGTGCCACCAGTGATACTTTGGACAGGGTGGGCACCGGGGAGCTGTTTTTT.

The CDR3 nucleotides read TGTGCCAGCAGCTCCCAGAACACCGGGGAGCTGTTTTTT. Its translation is CASSSQNTGELFF. The chain has TRBV5-4 and TRBJ2-2, with D unclear. This CDR3 spans 13 amino acids. Germline CDR1 reads SGHNT; CDR2 reads YYREEE (reference sequence). The V gene lost 3 bases and the J gene lost 1 base, with 4 bases spanning the gap.

The V gene is TRBV2, the J gene TRBJ1-4, with 8 bases lining up with TRBD1. V gave up 6 bases and J gave up 6 bases; unmatched junction bases: 3. Germline V lookup: CDR1 SNHLY, CDR2 FYNNEI. This CDR3 is 13 amino acids long. DNA of the CDR3: TGTGCCAGCAGGGGACAGGCATATGAAAAACTGTTTTTT. Residues: CASRGQAYEKLFF.

The chain employs TRBV7-2 and TRBJ1-4, with no clear D. V dropped 5 bases and J dropped 2 bases, with 12 bases sitting between them. This CDR3 spans 15 amino acids. Germline CDR1 and CDR2: SGHTA and FQGNSA. Here the CDR3 reads CASSTRVGTNEKLFF. DNA of the CDR3: TGTGCCAGCAGCACACGGGTTGGGACTAATGAAAAACTGTTTTTT.

The chain recombines TRBV15 with TRBJ1-2; weak D call: TRBD1 (6 bases). This CDR3 comprises 14 residues. From germline, CDR1 is LNHNV and CDR2 YYDKDF (reference sequence). V gave up 1 base and J gave up 4 bases, with 10 bases separating them. CDR3 amino acids: CATSRGGGLYGYTF. The CDR3 DNA reads TGTGCCACCAGCAGAGGGGGGGGCCTCTATGGCTACACCTTC.

The CDR3 DNA reads as TGTGCCAGTTCGACGAGCAGGTCCAGCTATGGCTACACCTTC. Translating gives CASSTSRSSYGYTF. This rearrangement joins TRBV19 to TRBJ1-2; D gene unclear. The germline V gene encodes CDR1 LNHDA and CDR2 SQIVND (reference sequence). This CDR3 contains 14 residues. The V end was cut by 8 bases, the J end by 4 bases, with 17 bases between.

This chain joins TRBV29-1 and TRBJ1-4; D gene unclear. Per germline, CDR1 SQVTM and CDR2 ANQGSEA. The CDR3 contains 11 residues. Trimming took off 3 bases at V and 5 bases at J, with 4 bases between the two ends. The CDR3 coding sequence is TGCAGCGTTGAGCAGAATGAAAAACTGTTTTTT. This sequence encodes CSVEQNEKLFF.

V gene TRBV12-3 or TRBV12-4 combines with J gene TRBJ1-1; TRBD1 is a possible D gene (5 bases). V lost 8 bases and J 0 bases, leaving 7 bases between the germline ends. The CDR3 length is 12 residues. CDR3 residues: CASGGMNTEAFF. In nucleotides, the CDR3 is TGTGCCAGCGGGGGGATGAACACTGAAGCTTTCTTT.

The chain employs TRBV10-3 and TRBJ1-1; a weak D match, TRBD1 (6 bases). With 4 bases removed from V and 5 bases from J, the gap between germline ends came to 14 bases. CDR1 and CDR2 (germline): ENHRY, SYGVKD. CDR3 size: 14 residues. For the CDR3, the DNA is TGTGCCATCAGTGCAGTACTACAGGGAACTGAAGCTTTCTTT. Protein product: CAISAVLQGTEAFF.

This chain links TRBV11-2 with TRBJ1-3; weak D call: TRBD1 (5 bases). Per the germline V gene, CDR1 is SGHAT and CDR2 is FQNNGV. Deletions cut 6 bases from V and 1 base from J, with 25 bases between. The CDR3 has 19 residues. The CDR3 sequence: CASRTGTYPYTDSGNTIYF. The CDR3 DNA follows: TGTGCCAGCAGGACTGGGACTTACCCATACACTGATTCTGGAAACACCATATATTTT.

The chain links TRBV18 to TRBJ2-6, with a tentative D call TRBD2 (5 bases). V lost 3 bases to trimming and J lost 0 bases, with 9 bases between them. CDR3 length: 16 amino acids. Per the germline V gene, CDR1 is KGHSH and CDR2 is LQKENI. Here the CDR3 DNA reads TGTGCCAGCTCACCCGGACTCACCTCTGGGGCCAACGTCCTGACTTTC. Protein product: CASSPGLTSGANVLTF.

This chain uses TRBV2 with TRBJ2-7; D is possibly TRBD1 (5 bases). Looked up from germline, CDR1 is SNHLY and CDR2 is FYNNEI. The V end was cut by 7 bases, the J end by 2 bases, with 9 bases between. The CDR3 loop spans 12 amino acids. CDR3 amino acids: CASKTDTYEQYF. The CDR3 nucleotides are TGTGCCAGCAAGACGGACACCTACGAGCAGTACTTC.

This rearrangement joins TRBV5-4 to TRBJ2-2; D possibly corresponds to TRBD1 (6 bases). CDR1 SGHNT and CDR2 YYREEE come from the germline V gene (reference sequence). The CDR3 is made up of 16 amino acids. Trimming cost V 3 bases and J 0 bases, with 12 bases left between them. Written as DNA, the CDR3 is TGTGCCAGCAGCTCGAATGGGGGCGCGAACACCGGGGAGCTGTTTTTT. This codes for CASSSNGGANTGELFF.

V usage is TRBV12-5 and J usage is TRBJ2-7; D possibly corresponds to TRBD1 (7 bases). Trimming took off 5 bases at V and 6 bases at J, with 11 bases between the two ends. The V gene's germline CDR1 is LGHNT and CDR2 FRNRAP. The CDR3 extends over 12 amino acids. The CDR3 sequence: CASGTRGAEQYF. In DNA form, the CDR3 reads TGTGCTAGTGGTACCAGGGGGGCCGAGCAGTACTTC.